A selection of T cell receptor beta chains follows, all from one sample in a study of shared clonotypes between healthy human individuals. Using immunoSEQ multiplex PCR, the repertoire was profiled, and TCRdb retains in-frame clones only, with some absent. Found here are about 2.4 million clones, 90% to 95% of them singletons; the top ten hold around 0.14%. Material: naive CD4+ T cells sorted from blood. These receptors were obtained from a man aged 18 to 30 in good health. Each CDR3 is given with its conserved first and last residue. D genes are given only for firm matches. For some rows the clone size is stated as once, few or many, or as a class when expanded; others skip it.

clone_size	d_call	v_call	j_call	cdr3_nt	cdr3_aa
once	NA	TRBV6-5	TRBJ2-7	TGTGCCAGCAGTTCAATACCGTGGGGGGAACGCTACGAGCAGTACTTC	CASSSIPWGERYEQYF
NA	TRBD1	TRBV5-1	TRBJ2-7	TGCGCCAGCAGCCCTCCGGGACAGACCTACGAGCAGTACTTC	CASSPPGQTYEQYF
NA	TRBD1	TRBV18	TRBJ2-2	TGTGCCAGCTCACCCATGGGACAGGGGAACACCGGGGAGCTGTTTTTT	CASSPMGQGNTGELFF
once	TRBD2	TRBV7-8	TRBJ2-2	TGTGCCAGCAGACCTATCGGACTAGCGGGACTCCCGAACACCGGGGAGCTGTTTTTT	CASRPIGLAGLPNTGELFF
NA	NA	TRBV7-6	TRBJ1-4	TGTGCCAGCAGCTCAGGGCTGTCGACTAATGAAAAACTGTTTTTT	CASSSGLSTNEKLFF
NA	NA	TRBV5-1	TRBJ1-2	TGCGCCAGCAGCAGGGACAACGCGGACTATGGCTACACCTTC	CASSRDNADYGYTF
NA	TRBD2	TRBV27	TRBJ2-1	TGTGCCAGCAGTTTATCGAGCGGGGCCCATACCCGGATCAATGAGCAGTTCTTC	CASSLSSGAHTRINEQFF
NA	TRBD1	TRBV5-4	TRBJ2-1	TGTGCCAGCAGCAGGGACAGGGCGGTATACAATGAGCAGTTCTTC	CASSRDRAVYNEQFF
NA	NA	TRBV28	TRBJ2-3	TGTGCCAGCAACTCGAGAGGGGGCGGGGCAGATACGCAGTATTTT	CASNSRGGGADTQYF
NA	NA	TRBV30	TRBJ2-5	TGTGCCTGGAGTGTAAAGCAAGAGACCCAGTACTTC	CAWSVKQETQYF
NA	NA	TRBV2	TRBJ2-7	TGTGCCAGCAGATCGAGGGCTTACGAGCAGTACTTC	CASRSRAYEQYF
NA	NA	TRBV20-1	TRBJ2-1	TGCAGTGTCGGGGGAGAGGGTGAGCAGTTCTTC	CSVGGEGEQFF
NA	NA	TRBV2	TRBJ2-2	TGTGCCAGCAGTGAGCGTTGGACCGGGGAGCTGTTTTTT	CASSERWTGELFF
NA	NA	TRBV27	TRBJ1-2	TGTGCCAGCAGTTTTTCCCGCAGGGGTGATGGCTACACCTTC	CASSFSRRGDGYTF
NA	NA	TRBV5-1	TRBJ2-3	TGCGCCAGCAGTCCCGACAGCCGAGGCACAGATACGCAGTATTTT	CASSPDSRGTDTQYF
NA	NA	TRBV6-5	TRBJ1-2	TGTGCCAGTGGGACGGGGGCTCTGGTAGGCTATGGCTACACCTTC	CASGTGALVGYGYTF
NA	NA	TRBV11-2	TRBJ2-7	TGTGCCAGCAGCTTAGATCGGGGTTACGAGCAGTACTTC	CASSLDRGYEQYF
NA	TRBD2	TRBV18	TRBJ2-1	TGTGCCAGCTCACCAAGAGCGAAGGAGATTCTAGCGGGAGTGGGCCACAATGAGCAGTTCTTC	CASSPRAKEILAGVGHNEQFF
NA	NA	TRBV28	TRBJ1-2	TGTGCCAGCAGTTTCCAAGAGGGGGGCTACACCTTC	CASSFQEGGYTF
NA	NA	TRBV2	TRBJ2-1	TGTGCCAGCATGGAGACTAGATACAATGAGCAGTTCTTC	CASMETRYNEQFF
NA	NA	TRBV29-1	TRBJ1-1	TGCAGCGTTAAGACAGTCACTGAAGCTTTCTTT	CSVKTVTEAFF
NA	NA	TRBV19	TRBJ1-1	TGTGCCAGTAGACAGCAGGGACTTAAAGCTTTCTTT	CASRQQGLKAFF
once	TRBD1	TRBV5-5	TRBJ1-1	TGTGCCAGCAGCCAACGGACAGGGCAGAACACTGAAGCTTTCTTT	CASSQRTGQNTEAFF
NA	TRBD1	TRBV30	TRBJ2-5	TGTGCCTGGTTCGGACAGGGGTGGGAGACCCAGTACTTC	CAWFGQGWETQYF
NA	NA	TRBV6-5	TRBJ1-6	TGTGCCAGCAGCCCGTGGGAGGGGCGGGGGTCACCCCTCCACTTT	CASSPWEGRGSPLHF
NA	NA	TRBV5-4	TRBJ2-3	TGTGCCCTGGGGGATACGCAGTATTTT	CALGDTQYF